The clone carrying this T cell receptor (beta chain) showed up many times. The data are from a study of identical twins. CDR3 length equals 14 residues. The trim removed 6 bases at V and 2 bases at J, leaving 4 bases unmatched. MiXCR, applied by TCRdb to the 5' RACE reads, yields one record per CDR3 protein. The data hold 200,000 to 250,000 distinct CDR3 sequences, with approximately 10% observed a single time. Sequencing was performed on memory T cells sorted from blood. The chain employs TRBV12-3 or TRBV12-4 and TRBJ1-1; 9 bases match TRBD1. The sequence derives from a man aged 45-65 years in good health. DNA for the CDR3: TGTGCCAGCAGACCGGGACAGGGTAACACTGAAGCTTTCTTT. Translated, it gives CASRPGQGNTEAFF.